The present T cell receptor beta chain was sequenced within a study of shared clonotypes between healthy human individuals. TCRdb's copy holds only in-frame clones and misses some; the assay was immunoSEQ multiplex PCR. In the table there are 2 million to 2.5 million clones, about 94% of which are singletons. The length of the CDR3 is 13 residues. With 7 bases removed from V and 0 bases from J, the gap between germline ends came to 6 bases. Germline V gives CDR1 MNHEY, CDR2 SVGAGI. This sequence was found in a man aged 18 to 30 in good health. The chain joins TRBV6-5 to TRBJ2-2; unclear D gene. The sequenced sample consisted of naive CD4+ T cells sorted from blood. Subset given: CD45RA+ positively selected. The chain's CDR3 is CASILANTGELFF. The CDR3 DNA reads as TGTGCCAGCATCCTAGCGAACACCGGGGAGCTGTTTTTT.